These 23 T cell receptor beta chains were all obtained from the same sample, sequenced in a study of blood T cell repertoires in COVID-19 (dated by TCRdb to the early 2020s). Libraries were constructed by the immunoSEQ multiplex PCR assay. The table was pulled from immuneACCESS by TCRdb, which kept in-frame rearrangements only. Such tables lose some clones; where checked, under half of the loss comes from unresolved V genes, and the rest has no known cause. The sample table records over 250,000 clones; about 87% of these occur just once. The ten top clones hold about 10% of the sample. Sequenced sample: peripheral blood. The receptors here all came from a woman aged 70-85 years with COVID-19, enrolled during active disease.

This chain joins TRBV4-3 and TRBJ2-1, with 9 bases matching TRBD2. V lost 4 bases to trimming and J lost 5 bases; unmatched junction nucleotides: 6. The V gene's germline CDR1 is LGHNA and CDR2 YSLEER. The CDR3 loop spans 15 amino acids. CDR3 region: CASSPQSGRNNEQFF. Written as DNA, the CDR3 is TGCGCCAGCAGCCCCCAGAGCGGGAGGAACAATGAGCAGTTCTTC.

This clone was seen more than once but under ten times. V gene TRBV15 combines with J gene TRBJ2-7, with 9 nucleotides matching TRBD1. The CDR3 runs 13 residues. V was pared by 9 bases and J by 6 bases, with 9 bases of the junction left unmatched. Germline V gives CDR1 LNHNV, CDR2 YYDKDF (reference sequence). CDR3 sequence reads: CATGDRVKAEQYF. The DNA of the CDR3 is TGTGCCACGGGGGACAGGGTCAAGGCCGAGCAGTACTTC.

The genes are TRBV19 and TRBJ1-2; 7 bases fit TRBD1. With 4 bases clipped from V and 7 bases from J, the junction kept 9 bases outside the gene matches. Germline V CDR1 and CDR2: LNHDA, SQIVND (reference sequence). This CDR3 has 14 amino acids. CDR3 coding DNA: TGTGCCAGTAGTACAGACAGGGTTCGGCGTGGCTACACCTTC. This translates into CASSTDRVRRGYTF. Complete variable domain (other parts from reference TRBV19 and TRBJ1-2): DGGITQSPKYLFRKEGQNVTLSCEQNLNHDAMYWYRQDPGQGLRLIYYSQIVNDFQKGDIAEGYSVSREKKESFPLTVTSAQKNPTAFYLCASSTDRVRRGYTFGSGTRLTVV.

The chain has TRBV27 and TRBJ1-6; D ambiguous. Germline CDR1 and CDR2: MNHEY and SMNVEV (reference sequence). This CDR3 is built from 14 residues. The ends were cut back, 7 bases at V and 0 bases at J, with 7 bases in the middle. The CDR3 bases are TGTGCCAGCACCTCGAGCTCCTATAATTCACCCCTCCACTTT. Encoded protein: CASTSSSYNSPLHF.

This chain connects TRBV6-2 or TRBV6-3 to TRBJ1-1; D might be TRBD1 (6 bases). The germline gives CDR1 MNHEY, CDR2 SVGEGT. V lost 2 bases and J lost 5, with 18 bases in between. CDR3 length: 16 amino acids. DNA of the CDR3: TGTGCCAGCAGTTACCCCGGGGGGGCAAGTGAGACTGAAGCTTTCTTT. It codes for CASSYPGGASETEAFF.

This clone appeared a single time. The chain couples TRBV4-2 to TRBJ2-3; TRBD2 matches 11 bases. J gave up 4 bases and V 4 bases, and 10 bases lay outside the gene matches. CDR1 is LGHNA and CDR2 is YNFKEQ in the germline V gene. CDR3 length: 17 amino acids. This CDR3 is CASSPFLASGRSDTQYF. The CDR3 DNA reads as TGTGCCAGCAGCCCGTTCCTCGCTAGCGGGAGGTCAGATACGCAGTATTTT.

J is TRBJ2-3 and V is TRBV15, with D perhaps matching TRBD2 (6 bases). The CDR3 consists of 17 residues. Between the trimmed V and J ends, which lost 0 bases and 0 bases, there was a span of 13 bases. Germline assignment: CDR1 LNHNV and CDR2 YYDKDF (reference sequence). CDR3 DNA: TGTGCCACCAGCAGAGATTGGGAGGACCCCAGCACAGATACGCAGTATTTT. Translation: CATSRDWEDPSTDTQYF.

This clone is a singleton in its sample. The chain combines TRBV5-8 with TRBJ1-5; no reliable D call. This CDR3 comprises 15 residues. V was trimmed by 4 bases and J by 0 bases, leaving 11 bases between them. From germline, CDR1 is SGHTS and CDR2 YDEGEE. CDR3 loop: CASSKTQNSNQPQHF. CDR3 sequence (DNA): TGTGCCAGCAGCAAGACTCAAAATAGCAATCAGCCCCAGCATTTT.

V is TRBV7-3 and J is TRBJ1-5, with 11 bases identical to TRBD1. The germline V gene has CDR1 SGHTA and CDR2 FQGTGA. The ends lost 5 bases at V and 5 bases at J; junction bases unmatched: 11. The CDR3 loop spans 17 amino acids. The CDR3 bases are TGTGCCAGCAGCCCATGGACAGGGGGCGCGTACGATCAGCCCCAGCATTTT. Translated: CASSPWTGGAYDQPQHF.

V usage is TRBV6-1 and J usage is TRBJ2-3, with 8 bases lining up with TRBD1. The junction had 5 bases not matched to a gene; V was cut back by 0 bases and J by 3 bases. CDR1 and CDR2 (germline): MNHNS, SASEGT. The CDR3 contains 16 residues. CDR3 DNA: TGTGCCAGCAGTGAAGCGCTTTACAGGGGGACAGATACGCAGTATTTT. Amino acids: CASSEALYRGTDTQYF.

The chain recombines TRBV27 with TRBJ1-6, with 7 bases aligning to TRBD1. V dropped 8 bases and J dropped 8; count of bases not matched to a gene: 6. This CDR3 is built from 13 residues. Germline CDR1 is MNHEY and CDR2 is SMNVEV (reference sequence). Here the CDR3 DNA reads TGTGCCAGCGGAATGGGACAGTATTCACCCCTCCACTTT. Translating it yields CASGMGQYSPLHF.

This rearrangement joins TRBV6-5 to TRBJ1-3; D might be TRBD1 (5 bases). Trimming took off 6 bases at V and 3 bases at J, with 15 bases between the two ends. The germline V gene has CDR1 MNHEY and CDR2 SVGAGI. There are 15 residues in the CDR3. This CDR3 is CASSRGGRGGNTIYF. CDR3 bases: TGTGCCAGCAGCCGCGGGGGACGGGGTGGAAACACCATATATTTT.

The chain is built from TRBV7-2 and TRBJ1-1, with a weak D call TRBD1 (5 bases). The V end was cut by 5 bases, the J end by 5 bases, with 12 bases between. Germline values: CDR1 SGHTA, CDR2 FQGNSA. This CDR3 contains 13 residues. The CDR3 loop is CASSNRGRTEAFF. DNA of the CDR3: TGTGCCAGCAGCAATCGGGGGAGGACTGAAGCTTTCTTT.

The table lists this clone with a few counts. This chain joins TRBV7-2 and TRBJ2-7; D unresolved. This CDR3 has 14 residues. Germline V gene sequence: CDR1 SGHTA, CDR2 FQGNSA. V was clipped by 7 bases and J by 1 base, with 14 bases between them. The CDR3 DNA reads TGTGCCAGCACTCCCGCAGGTGTTTCCTACGAGCAGTACTTC. It encodes CASTPAGVSYEQYF.

CDR3 DNA sequence: TGTGCCAGCAGTGAAGGACAGCCATCCTACGAGCAGTACTTC. It specifies CASSEGQPSYEQYF. The genes are TRBV2 and TRBJ2-7, with a tentative D call TRBD1 (5 bases). V shed 1 base and J shed 1 base, with 8 bases lying between them. There are 14 residues in the CDR3. CDR1 and CDR2 (germline): SNHLY, FYNNEI. Full variable domain (missing parts from reference TRBV2 and TRBJ2-7): EPEVTQTPSHQVTQMGQEVILRCVPISNHLYFYWYRQILGQKVEFLVSFYNNEISEKSEIFDDQFSVERPDGSNFTLKIRSTKLEDSAMYFCASSEGQPSYEQYFGPGTRLTVT.

The rearrangement links TRBV20-1 to TRBJ2-3; no reliable D call. Trimming removed 6 bases at V and 9 bases at J, with 13 bases between. Germline loops: CDR1 DFQATT, CDR2 SNEGSKA (reference sequence). The CDR3 is made up of 11 amino acids. The CDR3 DNA sequence: TGCAGTGCAAAGATAGGAGAAACGCAGTATTTT. As protein: CSAKIGETQYF.

The V call is TRBV6-1, the J call TRBJ2-4; 7 bases map to TRBD1. CDR3 size: 19 residues. Losses at the gene ends were 3 bases for V and 0 bases for J; bases not matched to a gene: 14. Germline V gene lookup returns CDR1 MNHNS and CDR2 SASEGT. The CDR3 protein is CASSDLGLEGAVAKNIQYF. The CDR3 DNA follows: TGTGCCAGCAGTGATTTGGGTCTTGAGGGGGCCGTAGCCAAAAACATTCAGTACTTC.

The chain carries TRBV9 and TRBJ1-2; the match to TRBD1 covers 8 bases. The CDR3 covers 13 residues. The germline gives CDR1 SGDLS, CDR2 YYNGEE. V lost 3 bases and J lost 4; bases outside the gene matches: 2. For the CDR3, the DNA is TGTGCCAGCAGCGCGGACAGGGCCTATGGCTACACCTTC. Its protein product is CASSADRAYGYTF.

A single count supports this clone. The chain is built from TRBV15 and TRBJ2-3; a weak D match, TRBD2 (5 bases). Germline CDR1 is LNHNV and CDR2 is YYDKDF (reference sequence). This CDR3 is 15 amino acids long. Trimming shortened V by 4 bases and J by 3 bases, and 14 bases separated the two germline ends. CDR3 coding DNA: TGTGCCACCAGCACTAGGACTTCCCGTACAGATACGCAGTATTTT. Residues: CATSTRTSRTDTQYF.

This chain connects TRBV28 to TRBJ1-1, with TRBD1 as a possible D gene (5 bases). Trimming took 5 bases from V and 4 from J, leaving 11 bases between them. The length of the CDR3 is 13 residues. Per the germline V gene, CDR1 is MDHEN and CDR2 is SYDVKM. Here the CDR3 DNA reads TGTGCCAGCAGTCAGGGCTTAGGCACTGAAGCTTTCTTT. This sequence encodes CASSQGLGTEAFF.

This clone was found once. V is TRBV24-1 and J is TRBJ2-2; D is perhaps TRBD1 (5 bases). Germline assignment: CDR1 KGHDR and CDR2 SFDVKD. V lost 7 bases and J 1 base, leaving 9 bases between the germline ends. The CDR3 sequence is 14 residues long. CDR3 sequence (DNA): TGTGCCACCAGGCCTAGGGGGAACACCGGGGAGCTGTTTTTT. It encodes CATRPRGNTGELFF.

The chain combines TRBV5-1 with TRBJ1-2; 9 bases fit TRBD1. V shed 4 bases, J shed 4 bases, and the junction held 5 bases outside the gene matches. CDR3 length: 14 amino acids. CDR1 SGHRS and CDR2 YFSETQ come from the germline V gene. The CDR3 here is CASSLGQGIYGYTF. Here the CDR3 DNA reads TGCGCCAGCAGCCTCGGACAGGGGATCTATGGCTACACCTTC. Combining the CDR3 with reference TRBV5-1 and TRBJ1-2 gives the whole variable domain KAGVTQTPRYLIKTRGQQVTLSCSPISGHRSVSWYQQTPGQGLQFLFEYFSETQRNKGNFPGRFSGRQFSNSRSEMNVSTLELGDSALYLCASSLGQGIYGYTFGSGTRLTVV.

V is TRBV6-1 and J is TRBJ1-2, with D unclear. The V end was cut by 1 base, the J end by 4 bases, with 7 bases between. The germline gives CDR1 MNHNS, CDR2 SASEGT. The CDR3 has 13 amino acids. CDR3 amino acids: CASSEVTAYGYTF. The CDR3, as DNA: TGTGCCAGCAGTGAAGTAACAGCCTATGGCTACACCTTC.